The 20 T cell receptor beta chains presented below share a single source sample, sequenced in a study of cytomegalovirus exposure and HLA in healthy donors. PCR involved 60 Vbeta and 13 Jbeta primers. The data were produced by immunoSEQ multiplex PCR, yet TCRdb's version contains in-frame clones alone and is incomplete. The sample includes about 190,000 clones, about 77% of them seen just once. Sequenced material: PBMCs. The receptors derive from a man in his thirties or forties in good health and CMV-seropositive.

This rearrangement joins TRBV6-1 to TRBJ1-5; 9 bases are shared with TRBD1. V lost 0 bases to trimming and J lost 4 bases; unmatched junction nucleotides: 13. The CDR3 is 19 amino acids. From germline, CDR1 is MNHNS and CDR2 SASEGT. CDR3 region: CASSEALVWDRVLNQPQHF. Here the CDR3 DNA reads TGTGCCAGCAGTGAAGCGCTTGTTTGGGACAGGGTTTTGAATCAGCCCCAGCATTTT.

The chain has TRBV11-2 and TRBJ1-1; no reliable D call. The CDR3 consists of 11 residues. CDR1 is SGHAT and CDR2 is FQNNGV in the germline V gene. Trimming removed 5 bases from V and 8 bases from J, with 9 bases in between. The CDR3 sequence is CASSHDIEAFF. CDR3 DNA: TGTGCCAGCAGCCATGACATCGAAGCTTTCTTT.

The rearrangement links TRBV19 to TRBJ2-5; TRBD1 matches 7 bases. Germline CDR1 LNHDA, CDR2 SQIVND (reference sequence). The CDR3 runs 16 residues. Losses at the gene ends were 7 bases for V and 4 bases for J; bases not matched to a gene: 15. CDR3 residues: CASTHGQGVRGETQYF. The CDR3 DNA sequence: TGTGCCAGTACACACGGCCAGGGGGTTCGAGGAGAGACCCAGTACTTC.

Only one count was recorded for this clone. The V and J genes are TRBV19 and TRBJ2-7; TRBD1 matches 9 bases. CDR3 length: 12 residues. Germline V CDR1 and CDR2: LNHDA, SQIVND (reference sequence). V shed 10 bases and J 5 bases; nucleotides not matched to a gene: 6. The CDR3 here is CANRTGDHEQYF. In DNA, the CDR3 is TGTGCCAACCGGACAGGGGACCACGAGCAGTACTTC.

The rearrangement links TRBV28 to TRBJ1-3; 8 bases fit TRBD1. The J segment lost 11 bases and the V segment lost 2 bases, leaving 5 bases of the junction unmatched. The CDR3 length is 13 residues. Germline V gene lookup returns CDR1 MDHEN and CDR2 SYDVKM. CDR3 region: CASSLEQGVSIYF. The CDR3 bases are TGTGCCAGCAGTTTAGAACAGGGGGTGTCCATATATTTT.

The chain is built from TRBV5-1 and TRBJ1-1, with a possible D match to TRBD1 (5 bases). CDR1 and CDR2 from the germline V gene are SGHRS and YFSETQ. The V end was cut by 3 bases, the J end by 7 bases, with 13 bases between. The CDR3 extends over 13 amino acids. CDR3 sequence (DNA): TGCGCCAGCAGCTCGGACCTGGGGGGTGAAGCTTTCTTT. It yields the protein CASSSDLGGEAFF.

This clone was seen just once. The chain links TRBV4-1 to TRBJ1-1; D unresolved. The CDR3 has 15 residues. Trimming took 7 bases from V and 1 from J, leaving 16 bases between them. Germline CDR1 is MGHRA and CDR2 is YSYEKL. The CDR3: CASNPVALANTEAFF. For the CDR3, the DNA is TGCGCCAGCAACCCCGTGGCTCTGGCGAACACTGAAGCTTTCTTT.

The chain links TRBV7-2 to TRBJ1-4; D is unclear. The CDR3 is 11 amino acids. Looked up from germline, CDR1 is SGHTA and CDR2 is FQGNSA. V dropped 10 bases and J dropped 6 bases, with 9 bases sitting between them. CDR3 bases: TGTGCCACCCTACTTCATGAAAAACTGTTTTTT. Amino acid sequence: CATLLHEKLFF.

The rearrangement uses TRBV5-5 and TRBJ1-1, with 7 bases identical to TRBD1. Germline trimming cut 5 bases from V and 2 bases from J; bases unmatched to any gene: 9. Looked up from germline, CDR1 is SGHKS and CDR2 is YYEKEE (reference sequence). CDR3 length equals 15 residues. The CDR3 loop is CASSRTGPPNTEAFF. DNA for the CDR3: TGTGCCAGCAGTAGGACAGGACCTCCCAACACTGAAGCTTTCTTT.

CDR3 residues: CASSLNREGPYEQYF. Written as DNA, the CDR3 is TGCGCCAGCAGCTTAAATCGGGAGGGCCCCTACGAGCAGTACTTC. This rearrangement joins TRBV5-1 to TRBJ2-7; 8 nucleotides align to TRBD2. Germline V lookup: CDR1 SGHRS, CDR2 YFSETQ. Trimming took 2 bases from V and 2 from J; bases not matched to a gene: 6. The CDR3 sequence is 15 residues long.

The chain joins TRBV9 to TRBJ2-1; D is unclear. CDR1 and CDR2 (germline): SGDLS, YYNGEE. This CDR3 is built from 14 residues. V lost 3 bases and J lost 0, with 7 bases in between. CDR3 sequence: CASSGSLSYNEQFF. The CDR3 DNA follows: TGTGCCAGCAGCGGGAGCCTCTCCTACAATGAGCAGTTCTTC.

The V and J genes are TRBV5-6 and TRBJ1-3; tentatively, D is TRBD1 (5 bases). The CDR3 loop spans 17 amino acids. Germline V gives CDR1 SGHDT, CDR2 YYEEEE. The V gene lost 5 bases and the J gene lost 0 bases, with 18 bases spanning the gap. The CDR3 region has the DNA TGTGCCAGCAGTTTGATGCCAGGGACTAGCTCTGGAAACACCATATATTTT. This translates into CASSLMPGTSSGNTIYF.

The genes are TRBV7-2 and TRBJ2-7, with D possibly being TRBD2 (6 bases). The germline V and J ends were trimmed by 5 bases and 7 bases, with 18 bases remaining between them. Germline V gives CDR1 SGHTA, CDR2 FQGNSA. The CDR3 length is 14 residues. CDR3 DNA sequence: TGTGCCAGCAGCAGCAGTGGCGGGACGGGGGAGCAGTACTTC. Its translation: CASSSSGGTGEQYF.

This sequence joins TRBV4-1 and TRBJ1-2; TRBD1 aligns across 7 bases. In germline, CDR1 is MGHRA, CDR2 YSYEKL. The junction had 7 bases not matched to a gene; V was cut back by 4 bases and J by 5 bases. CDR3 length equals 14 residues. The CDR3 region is CASSPMTGRYGYTF. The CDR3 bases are TGCGCCAGCAGCCCAATGACAGGGAGATATGGCTACACCTTC.

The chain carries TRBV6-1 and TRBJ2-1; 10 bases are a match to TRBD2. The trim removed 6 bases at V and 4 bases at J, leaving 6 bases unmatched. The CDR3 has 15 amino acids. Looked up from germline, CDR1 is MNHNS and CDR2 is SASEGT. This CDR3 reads CASSAGTSEYNEQFF. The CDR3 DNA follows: TGTGCCAGCAGCGCCGGGACTAGCGAGTACAATGAGCAGTTCTTC.

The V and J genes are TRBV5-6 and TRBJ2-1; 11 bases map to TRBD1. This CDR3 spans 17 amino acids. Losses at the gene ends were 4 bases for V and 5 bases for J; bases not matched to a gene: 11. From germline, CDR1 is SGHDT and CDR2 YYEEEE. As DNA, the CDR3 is TGTGCCAGCAGCCTCCCGGATGGGGACAGGGGGAACAATGAGCAGTTCTTC. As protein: CASSLPDGDRGNNEQFF.

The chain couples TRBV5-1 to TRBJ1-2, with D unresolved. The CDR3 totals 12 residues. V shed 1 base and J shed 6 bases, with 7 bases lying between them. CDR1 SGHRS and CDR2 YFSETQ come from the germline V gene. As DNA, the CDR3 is TGCGCCAGCAGCTTGAAGCAGGATGGCTACACCTTC. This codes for CASSLKQDGYTF.

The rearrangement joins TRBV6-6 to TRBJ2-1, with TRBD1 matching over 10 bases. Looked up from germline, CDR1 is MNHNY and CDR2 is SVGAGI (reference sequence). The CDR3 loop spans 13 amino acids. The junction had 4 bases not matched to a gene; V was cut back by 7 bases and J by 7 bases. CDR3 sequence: CASTGQGKNEQFF. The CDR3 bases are TGTGCCAGCACGGGACAGGGGAAGAATGAGCAGTTCTTC.

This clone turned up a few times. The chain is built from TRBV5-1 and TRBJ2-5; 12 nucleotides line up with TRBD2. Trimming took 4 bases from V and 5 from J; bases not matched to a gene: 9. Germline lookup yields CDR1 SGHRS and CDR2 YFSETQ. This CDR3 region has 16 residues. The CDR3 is CASSPRTSGADETQYF. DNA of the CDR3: TGCGCCAGCAGCCCCCGGACTAGCGGGGCGGATGAGACCCAGTACTTC.

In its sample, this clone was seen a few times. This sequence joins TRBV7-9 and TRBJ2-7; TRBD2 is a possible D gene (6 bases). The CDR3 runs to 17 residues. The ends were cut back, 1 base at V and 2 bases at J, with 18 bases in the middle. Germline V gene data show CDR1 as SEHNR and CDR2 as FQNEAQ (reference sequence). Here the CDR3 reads CASSLVGLGTGTYEQYF. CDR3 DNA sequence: TGTGCCAGCAGCTTAGTAGGTCTTGGGACTGGAACCTACGAGCAGTACTTC.